These T cell receptor beta chains were read from a single sample in a study of blood T cell repertoires in COVID-19. The method was immunoSEQ multiplex PCR; TCRdb's version includes in-frame clones alone and lacks a portion of them. Among roughly 330,000 clones, roughly 87% were seen once, and the ten largest hold 9.5% to 10%. The sample consisted of peripheral blood. The receptor set was obtained from a man in his thirties or forties with COVID-19, enrolled during active disease. CDR3s include the opening cysteine and the closing phenylalanine or tryptophan. Fields, in order: J gene, V gene, clone size, CDR3 protein. Size is stated for part of the rows, as once, few or many counts, or as a class when the clone is expanded.

j_call: TRBJ2-3
v_call: TRBV5-4
clone_size: NA
cdr3_aa: CASSRGQGAGDTQYF

j_call: TRBJ1-5
v_call: TRBV5-6
clone_size: NA
cdr3_aa: CASSLEGHGNQPQHF

j_call: TRBJ1-6
v_call: TRBV7-9
clone_size: NA
cdr3_aa: CASSLATAPNSPLHF

j_call: TRBJ2-7
v_call: TRBV6-5
clone_size: NA
cdr3_aa: CASSYIAGYYEQYF

j_call: TRBJ1-2
v_call: TRBV9
clone_size: NA
cdr3_aa: CASSGREGTNYGYTF

j_call: TRBJ2-3
v_call: TRBV7-9
clone_size: NA
cdr3_aa: CASSPGLGDTQYF

j_call: TRBJ1-1
v_call: TRBV18
clone_size: NA
cdr3_aa: CASSRDRGMGNTEAFF

j_call: TRBJ2-7
v_call: TRBV4-1
clone_size: NA
cdr3_aa: CASSPQGQVSPEQYF

j_call: TRBJ2-7
v_call: TRBV4-3
clone_size: NA
cdr3_aa: CASSQAAQGDYEQYF

j_call: TRBJ2-3
v_call: TRBV2
clone_size: NA
cdr3_aa: CASSSGTSGRLNTQYF

j_call: TRBJ1-1
v_call: TRBV3-1/TRBV3-2
clone_size: NA
cdr3_aa: CASSPWTGQKKVGTFF

j_call: TRBJ1-1
v_call: TRBV5-1
clone_size: NA
cdr3_aa: CASSLGMTAGMNTEAFF

j_call: TRBJ1-2
v_call: TRBV6-2/TRBV6-3
clone_size: NA
cdr3_aa: CASSKEGAGYTF

j_call: TRBJ1-2
v_call: TRBV6-5
clone_size: NA
cdr3_aa: CASSFGVAQISYGYTF

j_call: TRBJ2-1
v_call: TRBV5-6
clone_size: NA
cdr3_aa: CASRTDNEQFF

j_call: TRBJ2-1
v_call: TRBV2
clone_size: NA
cdr3_aa: CASRPGLDFYNEQFF

j_call: TRBJ2-7
v_call: TRBV4-1
clone_size: NA
cdr3_aa: CASSPGLAISYEQYF

j_call: TRBJ2-1
v_call: TRBV29-1
clone_size: NA
cdr3_aa: CSIRTSGRDNEQFF

j_call: TRBJ1-5
v_call: TRBV28
clone_size: NA
cdr3_aa: CASSGNQPQHF

j_call: TRBJ1-2
v_call: TRBV7-9
clone_size: NA
cdr3_aa: CASSSTRQGDYTF

j_call: TRBJ2-7
v_call: TRBV10-3
clone_size: NA
cdr3_aa: CAISTRGRALYEQYF

j_call: TRBJ2-1
v_call: TRBV7-9
clone_size: NA
cdr3_aa: CASSSGHLYNEQFF

j_call: TRBJ2-2
v_call: TRBV7-3
clone_size: few
cdr3_aa: CASSLGLAGTGELFF

j_call: TRBJ2-7
v_call: TRBV3-1/TRBV3-2
clone_size: once
cdr3_aa: CASSHGPRRAYEQYF